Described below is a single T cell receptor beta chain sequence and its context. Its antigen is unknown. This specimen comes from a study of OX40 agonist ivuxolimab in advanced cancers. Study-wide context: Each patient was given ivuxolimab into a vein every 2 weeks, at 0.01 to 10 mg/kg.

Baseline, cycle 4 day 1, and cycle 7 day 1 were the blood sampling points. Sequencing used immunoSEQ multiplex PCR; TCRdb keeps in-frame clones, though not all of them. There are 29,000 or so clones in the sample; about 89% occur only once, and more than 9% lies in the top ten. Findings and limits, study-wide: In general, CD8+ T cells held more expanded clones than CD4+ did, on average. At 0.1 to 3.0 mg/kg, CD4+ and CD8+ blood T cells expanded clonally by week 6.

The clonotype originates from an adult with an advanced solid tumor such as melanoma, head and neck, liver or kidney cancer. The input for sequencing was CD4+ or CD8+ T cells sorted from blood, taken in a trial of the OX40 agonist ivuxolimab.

The CDR3 DNA reads TGTGCCAGCAGTGAGGGACCGGTCACTGAAGCTTTCTTT. This translates into CASSEGPVTEAFF. The chain recombines TRBV25-1 with TRBJ1-1; TRBD1 might be the D (5 bases). The CDR3 is 13 amino acids. Germline V gene lookup returns CDR1 MGHDK and CDR2 SYGVNS. V lost 3 bases, J lost 4 bases, and 9 bases lay in between. The full variable domain, its missing parts supplied by reference TRBV25-1 and TRBJ1-1, is EADIYQTPRYLVIGTGKKITLECSQTMGHDKMYWYQQDPGMELHLIHYSYGVNSTEKGDLSSESTVSRIRTEHFPLTLESARPSHTSQYLCASSEGPVTEAFFGQGTRLTVV.